Below, 30 T cell receptor beta chains from the same sample are listed, as sequenced in a study of T cells after yellow fever vaccination. TCRdb independently ran MiXCR on the 5' RACE reads; one entry per CDR3 protein. The sample shows hundreds of thousands of distinct CDR3 sequences, around 13% of them seen only once. Source: CD4+ T cells sorted from PBMCs, taken 15 days after the yellow fever booster vaccination. The receptors shown here come from a man aged 18 to 29 who received the YFV17D yellow fever vaccine.

V is TRBV9 and J is TRBJ1-5; 9 bases align to TRBD1. Unmatched junction bases numbered 2, after V lost 4 bases and J lost 3 bases. This CDR3 spans 14 amino acids. Germline-derived CDR1 and CDR2 are SGDLS and YYNGEE. The CDR3 DNA follows: TGTGCCAGCAGCCGGGACAGGGCCAATCAGCCCCAGCATTTT. Encoded protein: CASSRDRANQPQHF.

This clonotype was picked up a small number of times. The chain links TRBV11-2 to TRBJ1-4; possible D gene TRBD1, 5 bases. Germline V gene lookup returns CDR1 SGHAT and CDR2 FQNNGV. This CDR3 contains 16 residues. The V end was cut by 4 bases, the J end by 4 bases, with 16 bases between. The CDR3 spells CASSSVKGRHNEKLFF. The CDR3 DNA is TGTGCCAGCAGCTCCGTAAAGGGACGGCATAATGAAAAACTGTTTTTT.

The chain employs TRBV10-3 and TRBJ2-3, with D perhaps TRBD1 (5 bases). CDR1 and CDR2 from the germline V gene are ENHRY and SYGVKD. The CDR3 length is 16 residues. V shed 3 bases and J shed 0 bases, with 13 bases lying between them. The CDR3 region is CAISDWGSRSTDTQYF. For the CDR3, the DNA is TGTGCCATCAGTGATTGGGGCTCGCGGAGCACAGATACGCAGTATTTT.

This clonotype has more than one count but fewer than ten. The V call is TRBV2, the J call TRBJ2-5; 7 bases map to TRBD2. Germline CDR1 is SNHLY and CDR2 is FYNNEI. The ends lost 4 bases at V and 3 bases at J; junction bases unmatched: 5. The CDR3 sequence is 14 residues long. The CDR3 region is CASSGWGGKETQYF. CDR3 DNA: TGTGCCAGCAGTGGGTGGGGGGGTAAAGAGACCCAGTACTTC.

The CDR3 loop is CASSFDPGVGLSYEQYV. The CDR3 coding sequence is TGTGCCAGCAGCTTTGACCCCGGGGTAGGGTTATCCTACGAGCAGTACGTC. The chain carries TRBV7-9 and TRBJ2-7; TRBD2 might be the D (5 bases). Per the germline V gene, CDR1 is SEHNR and CDR2 is FQNEAQ (reference sequence). The CDR3 is made up of 17 amino acids. V was shortened by 3 bases and J by 1 base, with 19 bases between the two germline ends.

The table lists this clonotype with a few counts. The CDR3 coding sequence is TGTGCCAGCAGTGAAGACGGGAGGGATCAGCCCCAGCATTTT. The encoded protein is CASSEDGRDQPQHF. This chain joins TRBV9 and TRBJ1-5; D unclear. Trimming took 5 bases from V and 5 from J, leaving 14 bases between them. The CDR3 runs 14 residues. CDR1 SGDLS and CDR2 YYNGEE come from the germline V gene.

The genes are TRBV29-1 and TRBJ2-3; tentatively, D is TRBD2 (6 bases). V lost 4 bases and J 4 bases, leaving 12 bases between the germline ends. This CDR3 region has 13 residues. The V gene's germline CDR1 is SQVTM and CDR2 ANQGSEA. CDR3: CSVAGGVPDTQYF. CDR3 sequence (DNA): TGCAGCGTTGCGGGCGGGGTTCCAGATACGCAGTATTTT.

This clonotype was counted between two and nine times. This chain links TRBV30 with TRBJ1-6; D is ambiguous. Germline V gives CDR1 GTSNPN, CDR2 SVGIG (reference sequence). V lost 3 bases, J lost 9 bases, and 6 bases lay in between. There are 11 residues in the CDR3. CDR3 sequence reads: CAWRKFSPLHF. As DNA, the CDR3 is TGTGCCTGGAGAAAGTTTTCACCCCTCCACTTT.

CDR3 amino acids: CASSLGQDSSYEQYV. Written as DNA, the CDR3 is TGTGCCAGCAGCTTAGGGCAGGACAGCTCCTACGAGCAGTACGTC. The V gene is TRBV11-2, the J gene TRBJ2-7; perhaps TRBD1 as D (6 bases). CDR1 is SGHAT and CDR2 is FQNNGV in the germline V gene. CDR3 length: 15 amino acids. V lost 1 base and J 0 bases, leaving 10 bases between the germline ends.

This clonotype was observed a few times. CDR3 in amino acids: CSAKKDRNTEAFF. The CDR3, as DNA: TGCAGTGCTAAAAAGGACAGGAACACTGAAGCTTTCTTT. The rearrangement joins TRBV20-1 to TRBJ1-1; perhaps TRBD1 as D (6 bases). The germline V gene has CDR1 DFQATT and CDR2 SNEGSKA (reference sequence). The V end was cut by 4 bases, the J end by 1 base, with 10 bases between. The CDR3 spans 13 residues.

This rearrangement joins TRBV14 to TRBJ1-2, with D possibly being TRBD1 (6 bases). CDR1 is SGHDN and CDR2 is FVKESK in the germline V gene. The CDR3 length is 14 residues. Trimming removed 1 base from V and 5 bases from J, with 11 bases in between. CDR3 nucleotides: TGTGCCAGCAGCCAAGGACAGGCGCGATATGGCTACACCTTC. Its translation: CASSQGQARYGYTF.

The CDR3 coding sequence is TGTGCCAGCAGCGTAGGCGGGGGGGCCTTTTTTCTTGGGGGTGAGCAGTTCTTC. Translated: CASSVGGGAFFLGGEQFF. This chain links TRBV9 with TRBJ2-1; 9 nucleotides align to TRBD2. The CDR3 runs to 18 residues. With 0 bases clipped from V and 9 bases from J, the junction kept 16 bases outside the gene matches. CDR1 and CDR2 (germline): SGDLS, YYNGEE.

In its sample, this clonotype was seen many times. This sequence joins TRBV7-3 and TRBJ1-1; D is undetermined. The CDR3 has 16 amino acids. Germline V gives CDR1 SGHTA, CDR2 FQGTGA. Trimming left V 3 bases short and J 7 bases short, with 21 bases between. CDR3 residues: CASSFAPQLVEGEAFF. The CDR3 coding sequence is TGTGCCAGCAGCTTCGCCCCCCAATTAGTGGAGGGTGAAGCTTTCTTT.

The chain carries TRBV12-3 or TRBV12-4 and TRBJ2-3, with a weak D call TRBD2 (6 bases). Trimming removed 6 bases from V and 5 bases from J, with 15 bases in between. The CDR3 has 14 amino acids. In DNA form, the CDR3 reads TGTGCCAGCAGGAGGGCCGGGCGGGGAGATACGCAGTATTTT. Its translation: CASRRAGRGDTQYF.

In its sample, this clonotype was seen a few times. The chain recombines TRBV20-1 with TRBJ1-4; D is ambiguous. The CDR3 sequence is 15 residues long. Per the germline V gene, CDR1 is DFQATT and CDR2 is SNEGSKA (reference sequence). Between the trimmed V and J ends, which lost 0 bases and 6 bases, there was a span of 14 bases. CDR3 protein: CSARDRRIPDEKLFF. The DNA of the CDR3 is TGCAGTGCTAGAGATCGGCGGATCCCGGATGAAAAACTGTTTTTT.

V and J are TRBV11-1 and TRBJ1-2; D call uncertain. This CDR3 comprises 15 residues. The V gene lost 5 bases and the J gene lost 8 bases, with 21 bases spanning the gap. Germline assignment: CDR1 SGHAT and CDR2 FQDESV (reference sequence). The CDR3 DNA is TGTGCCAGCAGCCGAAACACGGGGAGGCCGGCGGGCTACACCTTC. As protein: CASSRNTGRPAGYTF.

This clonotype was recorded at least ten times. This chain uses TRBV7-9 with TRBJ1-1; possibly TRBD1 for D (5 bases). The CDR3 runs to 13 residues. V was pared by 1 base and J by 3 bases, with 6 bases between. Per germline, CDR1 SEHNR and CDR2 FQNEAQ (reference sequence). The CDR3 loop reads CASSLGGDTEAFF. DNA for the CDR3: TGTGCCAGCAGCTTAGGAGGGGACACTGAAGCTTTCTTT.

This clonotype was observed a few times. The chain uses TRBV7-9 and TRBJ2-3; D is perhaps TRBD1 (6 bases). Germline CDR1 reads SEHNR; CDR2 reads FQNEAQ (reference sequence). V shed 2 bases and J shed 4 bases, with 16 bases lying between them. The CDR3 loop spans 16 amino acids. The CDR3 DNA sequence: TGTGCCAGCAGCTTAAGGGGAACAGGGCCACCAGATACGCAGTATTTT. Its translation is CASSLRGTGPPDTQYF.

The chain links TRBV11-2 to TRBJ1-2; D is undetermined. Germline CDR1 reads SGHAT; CDR2 reads FQNNGV. There are 18 residues in the CDR3. Trimming pared 6 bases from V and 0 bases from J, leaving 23 bases between. CDR3 region: CASSSLRELDPPNYGYTF. In DNA form, the CDR3 reads TGTGCCAGCAGTTCTCTTAGGGAGCTCGACCCCCCTAACTATGGCTACACCTTC.

In its sample, this clonotype was seen many times. The chain uses TRBV2 and TRBJ2-5, with D perhaps TRBD1 or TRBD2 (6 bases each). Looked up from germline, CDR1 is SNHLY and CDR2 is FYNNEI. CDR3 size: 12 residues. Trimming shortened V by 11 bases and J by 5 bases, and 15 bases separated the two germline ends. Written as DNA, the CDR3 is TGTGCCGGGGGGCAATGGGTGGAGACCCAGTACTTC. It specifies CAGGQWVETQYF. Complete variable domain (other parts from reference TRBV2 and TRBJ2-5): EPEVTQTPSHQVTQMGQEVILRCVPISNHLYFYWYRQILGQKVEFLVSFYNNEISEKSEIFDDQFSVERPDGSNFTLKIRSTKLEDSAMYFCAGGQWVETQYFGPGTRLLVL.

CDR3 DNA: TGTGCCAGTAGTAGGGCAGGGGGCCTCCTCAGCTCCTACAATGAGCAGTTCTTC. The encoded protein is CASSRAGGLLSSYNEQFF. The chain recombines TRBV19 with TRBJ2-1, with 8 nucleotides matching TRBD1. Germline loops: CDR1 LNHDA, CDR2 SQIVND (reference sequence). V was clipped by 4 bases and J by 0 bases; unmatched bases: 11. The length of the CDR3 is 18 residues.

This clonotype was recorded many times. The CDR3 nucleotides read TGCGCCAGCAGCCAAGATCGGAGACTAGCCCCCCGGAGCACAGATACGCAGTATTTT. Translating gives CASSQDRRLAPRSTDTQYF. This chain links TRBV4-3 with TRBJ2-3; TRBD2 matches 7 bases. CDR1 is LGHNA and CDR2 is YSLEER in the germline V gene. V was pared by 0 bases and J by 0 bases, with 12 bases of the junction left unmatched. The CDR3 length is 19 residues.

This clonotype was detected only a few times. The V call is TRBV29-1, the J call TRBJ1-1, with no clear D. From germline, CDR1 is SQVTM and CDR2 ANQGSEA. Trimming pared 6 bases from V and 5 bases from J, leaving 13 bases between. This CDR3 is 12 amino acids long. The CDR3 sequence: CSVGGVGTEAFF. CDR3 sequence (DNA): TGCAGCGTCGGTGGGGTTGGGACTGAAGCTTTCTTT.

V usage is TRBV7-2 and J usage is TRBJ2-7, with a possible D match to TRBD1 (6 bases). The germline CDR1 and CDR2 sequences are SGHTA and FQGNSA. V lost 5 bases and J lost 7, with 15 bases in between. The CDR3 has 13 residues. The CDR3 DNA is TGTGCCAGCAGCAATTCCGGGACAATAGAGCAGTACTTC. It is translated as CASSNSGTIEQYF.

The chain links TRBV6-5 to TRBJ2-3; D perhaps matches TRBD1 (6 bases). V dropped 1 base and J dropped 2 bases, with 13 bases sitting between them. The CDR3 is made up of 16 amino acids. Germline V CDR1 and CDR2: MNHEY, SVGAGI. In DNA form, the CDR3 reads TGTGCCAGCAGTTACTTCAGGGGAAGTGCCACAGATACGCAGTATTTT. It translates to CASSYFRGSATDTQYF.

This clonotype was observed a handful of times. This chain connects TRBV28 to TRBJ1-1, with 10 bases matching TRBD1. The CDR3 runs 15 residues. The J segment lost 5 bases and the V segment lost 5 bases, leaving 8 bases of the junction unmatched. Germline lookup yields CDR1 MDHEN and CDR2 SYDVKM. The CDR3 sequence: CASSTTGGGWTEAFF. The CDR3 nucleotides read TGTGCCAGCAGTACGACAGGGGGCGGGTGGACTGAAGCTTTCTTT.

In this sample, this clonotype turned up a few times. The chain joins TRBV18 to TRBJ1-2, with D perhaps TRBD1 (6 bases). V dropped 3 bases and J dropped 3 bases, with 14 bases sitting between them. Germline V gene data show CDR1 as KGHSH and CDR2 as LQKENI. CDR3 length: 15 amino acids. CDR3 amino acids: CASSPGGGLYYGYTF. CDR3 coding DNA: TGTGCCAGCTCACCCGGTGGGGGGCTCTACTATGGCTACACCTTC.

The rearrangement joins TRBV20-1 to TRBJ2-5; no reliable D call. The V gene's germline CDR1 is DFQATT and CDR2 SNEGSKA (reference sequence). Trimming pared 5 bases from V and 1 base from J, leaving 14 bases between. The CDR3 spans 14 residues. CDR3 protein: CSARPPYAQETQYF. The CDR3 DNA is TGCAGTGCTCGGCCCCCCTACGCCCAAGAGACCCAGTACTTC.

In this sample, this clonotype turned up a few times. This sequence joins TRBV28 and TRBJ2-7, with D possibly being TRBD1 or TRBD2 (5 bases each). The CDR3 runs 16 residues. Germline values: CDR1 MDHEN, CDR2 SYDVKM. Trimming pared 5 bases from V and 3 bases from J, leaving 20 bases between. As DNA, the CDR3 is TGTGCCAGCAGTCGGGGCCAAAGGGAAGGAAGCTACGAGCAGTACGTC. It codes for CASSRGQREGSYEQYV.

This clonotype has only a few counts. The chain recombines TRBV2 with TRBJ2-7, with TRBD2 matching 9 bases. The germline gives CDR1 SNHLY, CDR2 FYNNEI. V was pared by 5 bases and J by 6 bases, with 5 bases of the junction left unmatched. The CDR3 loop spans 13 amino acids. For the CDR3, the DNA is TGTGCCAGCAGTTCGGGACTAGCCCGCGAGCAGTACTTC. This sequence encodes CASSSGLAREQYF.